This TCR beta chain was sequenced for a study of blood T cell repertoires in COVID-19. Study overall: Samples came from the United States, Italy and Spain, spanning acute and convalescent COVID-19. Nucleic acid was either cDNA or gDNA, and it came from T cells, B-cell-depleted T cells, or PBMCs.

The CDR3 length is 15 residues. Germline values: CDR1 LGHDT, CDR2 YNNKEL (reference sequence). Trimming shortened V by 1 base and J by 6 bases, and 15 bases separated the two germline ends. The sample holds a few counts of this clone. Authors' data handling: Reference gene primer amplification in the assay estimated nucleated cell counts. Sequencing was performed with immunoSEQ multiplex PCR; in TCRdb, only in-frame clones are kept and a portion is missing. Clonal size and the V and J genes are those of that table, whereas D and trimming came from the DNA. The sample holds more than 250,000 clones, around 90% seen once.

The sequence was collected from a man over 45 with active or convalescent COVID-19. The chain joins TRBV3-1 (or the pseudogene TRBV3-2) to TRBJ1-1; TRBD1 is a possible D gene (6 bases). The specimen sequenced was peripheral blood. This CDR3 is CASSQVGRGSPEAFF. CDR3 DNA: TGTGCCAGCAGCCAAGTGGGTAGGGGGTCACCTGAAGCTTTCTTT.